This T cell receptor (beta chain) was identified in a study of blood T cell repertoires in COVID-19 (dated by TCRdb to about 2020). At the level of the whole study: Collaborator samples came from the United States, Italy and Spain and covered acute and convalescent phases of COVID-19. The material from the prospective study consisted of cDNA or gDNA derived from T cells, B-cell-depleted T cells, or PBMCs. The dataset comprised deeply sampled blood TCRbeta repertoires from subjects exposed to, actively infected with, or recovered from COVID-19. The repertoires were released in a freely available public database meant as a resource for research on the immune response to SARS-CoV-2. Samples came from the ongoing ImmuneRACE study (first 160 participants) plus 1,254 subjects from 6 global collaborators. A de-identified subject ID, COVID-19 status, age in years and sex were almost always included in the sample metadata. Where available, HLA class I and class II types were obtained from metadata supplied by the sample provider rather than from assay-based typing.

Collaborating institutions collected whole blood in K2EDTA tubes following their own protocols. For TCRbeta analysis, collaborators shipped samples in one of three forms: frozen whole blood, isolated PBMCs, or DNA extracted from either of those sample types. CDR1 and CDR2 are read off the germline V gene as SGHRS and YFSETQ. V is clipped by 2 bases and J by 0 bases, and the sequence between their germline boundaries is 5 bases long. The cysteine opens and the phenylalanine closes a CDR3 of 13 amino acids. The DNA shown is the 39-base CDR3, in frame from base 1. Concerning this clone: This clone's antigen is unknown. It has no much larger one-base neighbor in the sample; base qualities were not kept. Within the sample, other DNA sequences also encode this same CDR3.

General findings and caveats noted by the study authors: The quantity of clinical and demographic metadata differed by source and by participant and was supplied without curation.

TCRbeta CDR3 regions were amplified from genomic DNA using the immunoSEQ Assay, a bias-controlled multiplex PCR. Per the authors' processing: The number of nucleated cells in each sample was estimated from the amplification of reference gene primers within the assay. To quantify the absolute abundance of each unique TCRbeta CDR3 rearrangement, sequence reads were collapsed and filtered. Productive Simpson clonality was computed per sample as the square root of Simpson's diversity index over productive rearrangements. Not all clones reach the TCRdb copy of this immuneACCESS table, which keeps in-frame sequences only. Checked studies attribute under half of the gap to unresolved V genes and leave the rest unexplained. The V and J calls and clone size are taken from that table; D and trimming were inferred from the DNA. The sample table shows around 150,000 clones, and about 74% are seen once. The ten largest clones represent around a sixth of the sample.

Sequencing input: peripheral blood. Recombination linked TRBV5-1 to TRBJ1-1, with no confident D gene call. This clonotype was sampled from a man aged 50-60 years with acute or convalescent COVID-19. CDR3 loop: CASSLSMNTEAFF. The base sequence is TGCGCCAGCAGCTTAAGCATGAACACTGAAGCTTTCTTT.